The 5 T cell receptor beta chains reported below all come from one sample, sequenced in a study of graft-versus-host responses after intestinal transplantation. Measured with immunoSEQ multiplex PCR; TCRdb has only the in-frame clones, and not every one. There are 110,000 to 150,000 clones in the sample; 85% to 95% occur only once, and about 0.18% lies in the top ten. No antigens are known for them. The input for sequencing was unstimulated CD4+ T cells sorted from spleen or lymph node cells, taken before intestinal transplant. The receptors come from a human donor who received an intestinal transplant.

The rearrangement uses TRBV5-1 and TRBJ2-7; D is ambiguous. The V end was cut by 4 bases, the J end by 1 base, with 12 bases between. This CDR3 spans 14 amino acids. The germline gives CDR1 SGHRS, CDR2 YFSETQ. The CDR3 protein is CASSPRGGSYEQYF. The DNA for the CDR3 is TGCGCCAGCAGCCCCCGCGGCGGTTCCTACGAGCAGTACTTC.

This clone was found once. J is TRBJ2-1 and V is TRBV7-9; D remains ambiguous. Germline V gene lookup returns CDR1 SEHNR and CDR2 FQNEAQ (reference sequence). Trimming cost V 2 bases and J 9 bases, with 17 bases left between them. This CDR3 has 15 residues. The CDR3 protein is CASSLFVLTRSEQFF. CDR3 DNA sequence: TGTGCCAGCAGCTTATTTGTTTTGACCCGGAGTGAGCAGTTCTTC.

This clone was picked up one time. Here the CDR3 DNA reads TGTGCCAGCAGCTCCGGGACAGGGTCTGGCTACACCTTC. Protein sequence: CASSSGTGSGYTF. The V gene is TRBV7-3, the J gene TRBJ1-2; 9 bases are shared with TRBD1. V trimming: 4 bases; J trimming: 7 bases; junction bases outside the gene matches: 4. Germline CDR1 SGHTA, CDR2 FQGTGA. The CDR3 covers 13 residues.

This chain connects TRBV27 to TRBJ2-6; 8 nucleotides line up with TRBD1. The CDR3 has 17 amino acids. V gave up 6 bases and J gave up 0 bases; unmatched junction bases: 7. From germline, CDR1 is MNHEY and CDR2 SMNVEV (reference sequence). The CDR3 protein is CASRYGTGPSGANVLTF. CDR3 coding DNA: TGTGCCAGCAGATACGGGACAGGACCCTCTGGGGCCAACGTCCTGACTTTC.

The chain employs TRBV5-5 and TRBJ2-7, with no clear D. This CDR3 has 14 residues. Between the trimmed V and J ends, which lost 4 bases and 2 bases, there was a span of 13 bases. CDR1 is SGHKS and CDR2 is YYEKEE in the germline V gene (reference sequence). Written as DNA, the CDR3 is TGTGCCAGCAGCACCGACACGCTGACCTACGAGCAGTACTTC. This codes for CASSTDTLTYEQYF.